These 23 T cell receptor beta chains were sequenced from one sample in a study of blood T cell repertoires in COVID-19. Data came from immunoSEQ multiplex PCR; TCRdb stores just in-frame clones and leaves some out. In the table there are under 150,000 clones, 80% to 85% of which are singletons. The sample was peripheral blood. The receptor set was obtained from a woman aged 60-70 years with acute or convalescent COVID-19.

The chain has TRBV12-3 or TRBV12-4 and TRBJ2-3; 7 nucleotides match TRBD1. CDR3 length: 12 amino acids. Unmatched junction bases numbered 0, after V lost 6 bases and J lost 3 bases. CDR3 in DNA: TGTGCCAGCAGGGGACAGACAGATACGCAGTATTTT. Translated: CASRGQTDTQYF.

CDR3 DNA: TGCGCCAGCAGCTTGGGTATCGGTGCCTATGGCTACACCTTC. It encodes CASSLGIGAYGYTF. The chain has TRBV5-1 and TRBJ1-2; no reliable D call. This CDR3 region has 14 residues. CDR1 and CDR2 from the germline V gene are SGHRS and YFSETQ. The V end was cut by 0 bases, the J end by 4 bases, with 10 bases between.

The gene calls are TRBV5-1 and TRBJ1-2; 7 bases agree with TRBD1. Trimming at V came to 1 base and at J to 8 bases, leaving 8 bases not matched to a gene. The germline V gene encodes CDR1 SGHRS and CDR2 YFSETQ. The CDR3 runs 14 residues. The CDR3 coding sequence is TGCGCCAGCAGCTTGACTACAGGGGCCGGGGGCTACACCTTC. Translation gives CASSLTTGAGGYTF.

V usage is TRBV28 and J usage is TRBJ1-1; TRBD1 aligns across 7 bases. The J segment lost 4 bases and the V segment lost 7 bases, leaving 6 bases of the junction unmatched. Germline V lookup: CDR1 MDHEN, CDR2 SYDVKM. The CDR3 spans 13 residues. The CDR3 sequence is CASIDRVSTEAFF. The DNA for the CDR3 is TGTGCCAGCATCGACAGGGTGAGCACTGAAGCTTTCTTT. The full variable domain, its missing parts supplied by reference TRBV28 and TRBJ1-1, is DVKVTQSSRYLVKRTGEKVFLECVQDMDHENMFWYRQDPGLGLRLIYFSYDVKMKEKGDIPEGYSVSREKKERFSLILESASTNQTSMYLCASIDRVSTEAFFGQGTRLTVV.

The CDR3 bases are TGTGCCAGCAGCCTCCTTGCGGCCACCGGGGAGCTGTTTTTT. Its translation: CASSLLAATGELFF. V and J are TRBV6-5 and TRBJ2-2; no reliable D call. V dropped 6 bases and J dropped 4 bases, with 12 bases sitting between them. This CDR3 is built from 14 residues. From germline, CDR1 is MNHEY and CDR2 SVGAGI.

The chain recombines TRBV7-2 with TRBJ2-1, with TRBD2 matching over 8 bases. Germline V lookup: CDR1 SGHTA, CDR2 FQGNSA. This CDR3 comprises 14 residues. J was trimmed by 10 bases and V by 4 bases; bases with no gene match: 9. CDR3 bases: TGTGCCAGCAGCTCGAGCGGGGGCCGAAGCGAGCAGTTCTTC. As protein: CASSSSGGRSEQFF.

The chain recombines TRBV18 with TRBJ2-1; 12 bases agree with TRBD2. V trimming: 3 bases; J trimming: 10 bases; junction bases outside the gene matches: 7. From germline, CDR1 is KGHSH and CDR2 LQKENI. CDR3 length: 15 amino acids. DNA of the CDR3: TGTGCCAGCTCACCCGCGACTAGCGGGAGTAGAGAGCAGTTCTTC. Protein sequence: CASSPATSGSREQFF.

This sequence joins TRBV12-3 or TRBV12-4 and TRBJ2-7; D is perhaps TRBD1 (6 bases). The CDR3 is 13 amino acids. Trimming shortened V by 8 bases and J by 4 bases, and 15 bases separated the two germline ends. In DNA form, the CDR3 reads TGTGCCAGCGCCTCCACAGGGTTTTACGAGCAGTACTTC. It is translated as CASASTGFYEQYF.

This clone has only one observation. The chain combines TRBV7-3 with TRBJ2-3; 10 bases are a match to TRBD2. Losses at the gene ends were 4 bases for V and 10 bases for J; bases not matched to a gene: 8. Germline CDR1 and CDR2: SGHTA and FQGTGA. The CDR3 contains 14 residues. In nucleotides, the CDR3 is TGTGCCAGCAGCTACCTAGCGGGAGACGGTTCGCAGTATTTT. Residues: CASSYLAGDGSQYF.

This rearrangement joins TRBV28 to TRBJ2-2; maybe TRBD2 (6 bases). This CDR3 contains 15 residues. Deletions cut 3 bases from V and 7 bases from J, with 15 bases between. Looked up from germline, CDR1 is MDHEN and CDR2 is SYDVKM. The CDR3 protein is CASSLGGQRDGELFF. CDR3 nucleotides: TGTGCCAGCAGTTTGGGGGGTCAGAGGGACGGGGAGCTGTTTTTT. Combining the CDR3 with reference TRBV28 and TRBJ2-2 gives the whole variable domain DVKVTQSSRYLVKRTGEKVFLECVQDMDHENMFWYRQDPGLGLRLIYFSYDVKMKEKGDIPEGYSVSREKKERFSLILESASTNQTSMYLCASSLGGQRDGELFFGEGSRLTVL.

The chain combines TRBV5-4 with TRBJ2-2; D gene unclear. Germline CDR1 reads SGHNT; CDR2 reads YYREEE (reference sequence). The CDR3 is 13 residues long. V dropped 4 bases and J dropped 6 bases, with 10 bases sitting between them. The CDR3 here is CASSPGVPGELFF. The CDR3 DNA reads TGTGCCAGCAGCCCCGGTGTGCCCGGGGAGCTGTTTTTT.

The chain has TRBV9 and TRBJ2-2; 7 bases align to TRBD2. The germline V gene has CDR1 SGDLS and CDR2 YYNGEE. This CDR3 region has 17 residues. Unmatched junction bases numbered 9, after V lost 0 bases and J lost 4 bases. CDR3 amino acids: CASSVGVVGGRTGELFF. The CDR3 DNA reads as TGTGCCAGCAGCGTAGGGGTAGTGGGAGGGCGCACCGGGGAGCTGTTTTTT. Variable domain in full (rest from reference TRBV9 and TRBJ2-2): DSGVTQTPKHLITATGQRVTLRCSPRSGDLSVYWYQQSLDQGLQFLIQYYNGEERAKGNILERFSAQQFPDLHSELNLSSLELGDSALYFCASSVGVVGGRTGELFFGEGSRLTVL.

V usage is TRBV6-5 and J usage is TRBJ1-3; D ambiguous. CDR1 and CDR2 from the germline V gene are MNHEY and SVGAGI. This CDR3 is 13 amino acids long. Trimming took off 8 bases at V and 0 bases at J, with 8 bases between the two ends. The CDR3 region is CASEQYSGNTIYF. In DNA form, the CDR3 reads TGTGCCAGCGAACAATACTCTGGAAACACCATATATTTT.

This clone showed up just once. CDR3 sequence (DNA): TGTGCCACCAGCAGAGATGGTGCTAGCGGACGCACAGATACGCAGTATTTT. Translating it yields CATSRDGASGRTDTQYF. The chain recombines TRBV15 with TRBJ2-3; 7 bases align to TRBD2. The ends lost 0 bases at V and 1 base at J; junction bases unmatched: 7. CDR3 length: 17 residues. Per the germline V gene, CDR1 is LNHNV and CDR2 is YYDKDF (reference sequence).

This clone has only a few counts. The chain links TRBV10-2 to TRBJ2-2; tentative D call: TRBD2 (5 bases). There are 14 residues in the CDR3. The V end was cut by 8 bases, the J end by 5 bases, with 15 bases between. Germline CDR1 is WSHSY and CDR2 is SAAADI. The CDR3 spells CASSRTTGTGELFF. DNA for the CDR3: TGCGCCAGCTCCAGGACCACGGGGACCGGGGAGCTGTTTTTT.

This chain links TRBV27 with TRBJ2-1; 9 nucleotides line up with TRBD2. The CDR3 runs to 18 residues. Germline CDR1 reads MNHEY; CDR2 reads SMNVEV (reference sequence). Trimming cost V 0 bases and J 0 bases; bases outside gene matches: 6. The CDR3 sequence: CASSLSAGSGSSYNEQFF. In nucleotides, the CDR3 is TGTGCCAGCAGTTTATCGGCGGGTAGCGGGAGCTCCTACAATGAGCAGTTCTTC.

The chain joins TRBV7-2 to TRBJ1-2; possibly TRBD1 for D (5 bases). This CDR3 region has 13 residues. The germline gives CDR1 SGHTA, CDR2 FQGNSA. V was cut by 1 base and J by 8 bases, with 11 bases left in between. The DNA for the CDR3 is TGTGCCAGCAGCTTAGTTGGGGGGATGGGCTACACCTTC. This translates into CASSLVGGMGYTF.

The chain joins TRBV30 to TRBJ2-3; possibly TRBD2 for D (6 bases). V lost 5 bases, J lost 6 bases, and 18 bases lay in between. The germline gives CDR1 GTSNPN, CDR2 SVGIG (reference sequence). This CDR3 is 14 amino acids long. In nucleotides, the CDR3 is TGTGCCTGGGGGGGGACTTGGGATACCGATACGCAGTATTTT. This sequence encodes CAWGGTWDTDTQYF.

The V gene is TRBV2, the J gene TRBJ2-7, with TRBD2 matching 7 bases. Germline values: CDR1 SNHLY, CDR2 FYNNEI. V dropped 4 bases and J dropped 3; count of bases not matched to a gene: 6. This CDR3 has 14 residues. CDR3 bases: TGTGCCAGCAGTGTAGAGCGGGACCTCTACGAGCAGTACTTC. As protein: CASSVERDLYEQYF.

This rearrangement joins TRBV4-1 to TRBJ1-2; 7 bases are shared with TRBD1. J gave up 4 bases and V 3 bases, and 8 bases lay outside the gene matches. The CDR3 contains 15 residues. Germline values: CDR1 MGHRA, CDR2 YSYEKL. This CDR3 is CASSHPATGSYGYTF. The CDR3 DNA is TGCGCCAGCAGCCACCCCGCGACAGGGAGCTATGGCTACACCTTC.

This clone was seen only once. The chain couples TRBV10-2 to TRBJ1-1; perhaps TRBD1 as D (5 bases). Germline V gene sequence: CDR1 WSHSY, CDR2 SAAADI. Trimming stripped 4 bases from V and 4 bases from J, with 22 bases between. The CDR3 has 17 residues. The CDR3 loop reads CASSAPFGGVGGTEAFF. In DNA form, the CDR3 reads TGCGCCAGCAGTGCACCATTCGGAGGGGTGGGTGGCACTGAAGCTTTCTTT.

The chain combines TRBV30 with TRBJ1-5, with 8 nucleotides matching TRBD1. This CDR3 is built from 13 residues. CDR1 is GTSNPN and CDR2 is SVGIG in the germline V gene (reference sequence). V shed 0 bases, J shed 5 bases, and the junction held 0 bases outside the gene matches. The CDR3 region has the DNA TGTGCCTGGAGTGTACAGGGGGATCAGCCCCAGCATTTT. It is translated as CAWSVQGDQPQHF.

The CDR3 spells CSVAGRDRTEQFF. The CDR3 DNA follows: TGCAGCGTTGCAGGTCGGGATAGAACTGAGCAGTTCTTC. This sequence joins TRBV29-1 and TRBJ2-1, with D possibly matching TRBD2 (5 bases). The CDR3 has 13 amino acids. The germline V gene has CDR1 SQVTM and CDR2 ANQGSEA. V lost 4 bases to trimming and J lost 9 bases, with 16 bases between them.